These T cell receptor beta chains were read from a single sample in a study of T cells expressing NK-cell markers. TCRdb reprocessed the 5' RACE reads and keeps a single row for each CDR3 protein, giving no DNA. The repertoire shows some 600,000 distinct CDR3 sequences; the top ten hold less than 4.5%. Sequences were obtained from blood T cells: a sorted CD56 or NKG2C T cell subset, CD4+ or CD8+ T cells, or bulk PBMC T cells (not recorded which). The source is a man younger than 35 in good health. CDR3s include the opening cysteine and the closing phenylalanine or tryptophan.

J gene | V gene | CDR3 protein
TRBJ2-6 | TRBV6-1 | CASSEGEPGVGANVLTF
TRBJ2-1 | TRBV5-1 | CASSLTGDEQFF
TRBJ2-2 | TRBV11-2 | CASSLAETGMAGELFF
TRBJ2-7 | TRBV7-9 | CASSFTRVREEQYF
TRBJ1-3 | TRBV12-3/TRBV12-4 | CASCPIKADTGSGNTIYF
TRBJ2-2 | TRBV11-1 | CASSPPRGVRTAGGELFF
TRBJ1-3 | TRBV5-1 | CASSLSGLEYSGNTIYF
TRBJ2-1 | TRBV19 | CASTKTLGWDSYNEQFF
TRBJ2-2 | TRBV5-6 | CASSWGTSGIRTGELFF
TRBJ1-1 | TRBV4-1 | CASSLLPGTKAFF
TRBJ2-4 | TRBV6-5 | CASSYSGGLVKNIQYF
TRBJ1-2 | TRBV4-3 | CASSQQGFDYGYTF
TRBJ2-3 | TRBV29-1 | CSGSGQGLTDTQYF
TRBJ2-4 | TRBV6-5 | CASSYGSGGLQYF
TRBJ1-1 | TRBV11-2 | CASSLSYWTVNTEAFF
TRBJ2-2 | TRBV5-1 | CASRPTNRGRTGELFF
TRBJ2-2 | TRBV7-9 | CASSLRQGRLFF
TRBJ2-7 | TRBV20-1 | CSAHTGQNPYEQYF
TRBJ2-1 | TRBV29-1 | CSVRMGTKSSYNEQFF
TRBJ2-2 | TRBV7-2 | CASSLSRTGELFF
TRBJ2-7 | TRBV7-9 | CASSPGSGYPYEQYF
TRBJ1-4 | TRBV20-1 | CSAGDNNEKLFF
TRBJ2-2 | TRBV9 | CASSAPKSENTGELFF
TRBJ1-1 | TRBV6-5 | CASSYSRRHTEAFF
TRBJ2-1 | TRBV4-2 | CASSPRSRLAGGADEQFF
TRBJ2-3 | TRBV18 | CASSPLPQGATDTQYF
TRBJ2-7 | TRBV7-2 | CASSFPQGSYEQYF
TRBJ1-5 | TRBV7-9 | CASAGRGSNQPQHF
TRBJ2-1 | TRBV29-1 | CSVGTADSYNEQFF
TRBJ2-1 | TRBV20-1 | CSARVPSGASYNEQFF
TRBJ2-7 | TRBV20-1 | CSARVEAGDVSEQYF
TRBJ1-2 | TRBV28 | CASSRLGTVGYGYTF
TRBJ2-1 | TRBV12-3/TRBV12-4 | CASSWLAGAGNEQFF
TRBJ1-1 | TRBV3-1 | CASSQRVPARVTEAFF
TRBJ2-2 | TRBV5-8 | CASSLEGLAGNTGELFF
TRBJ1-1 | TRBV5-1 | CASRGGSEAFF